This T cell receptor (beta chain) was sequenced in a study of human T cells and chemical hapten exposure. Study overall: Sensitization involved placing 2% DPC onto a 2 cm by 2 cm region of upper inner arm skin.

General study points: Clustering by CDR3 similarity yielded significantly more large clusters from expanded TCRs than controls.

CDR3 length: 11 residues. V lost 6 bases and J lost 6, with 8 bases in between. On this clonotype: Antigen specificity is unknown.

Per the authors' pipeline: Across samples, TCR counts had a median of around 100,000 and ranged from about 23,224 to 700,000. MiXCR, run by TCRdb on the RACE reads, gives a single entry per CDR3 protein. V and J calls and clone size were set by TCRdb, not the authors. The sample has around 120,000 distinct CDR3 sequences; roughly 15% are singletons. Time point: patch test 1, 2 weeks after DPC sensitization. Treatment described: therapeutic diphenylcyclopropenone sensitization with weekly scalp DPC. Patients had alopecia, were aged 18 to 70, and were not pregnant. This chain links TRBV12-3 or TRBV12-4 with TRBJ1-2; D possibly corresponds to TRBD1 (6 bases). This sequence was found in a man aged 18 to 35 with alopecia areata. Some clones in this sample may be carry-over from other donors' samples. The sequencing here drew on whole blood, taken in connection with sensitization to the hapten diphenylcyclopropenone (DPC). CDR3 protein: CASSRQDGYTF. CDR3 coding DNA: TGTGCCAGCAGCAGACAGGATGGCTACACCTTC.